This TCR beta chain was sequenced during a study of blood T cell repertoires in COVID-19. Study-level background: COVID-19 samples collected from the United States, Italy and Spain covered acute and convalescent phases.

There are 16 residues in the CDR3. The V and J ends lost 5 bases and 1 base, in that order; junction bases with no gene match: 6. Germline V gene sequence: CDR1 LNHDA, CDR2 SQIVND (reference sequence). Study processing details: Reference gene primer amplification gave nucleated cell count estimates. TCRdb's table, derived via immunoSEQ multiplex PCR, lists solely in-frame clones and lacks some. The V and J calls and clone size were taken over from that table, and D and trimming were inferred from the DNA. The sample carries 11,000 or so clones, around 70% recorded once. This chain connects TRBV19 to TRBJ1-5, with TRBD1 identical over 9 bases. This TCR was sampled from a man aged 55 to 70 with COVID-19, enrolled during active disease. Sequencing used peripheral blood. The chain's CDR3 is CASSPRTGVSNQPQHF. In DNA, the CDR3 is TGTGCCAGTAGTCCCCGGACAGGGGTAAGCAATCAGCCCCAGCATTTT.